A selection of T cell receptor beta chains follows, all from one sample in a study of blood T cell repertoires in COVID-19. TCRdb keeps only in-frame clones here, not all; method: immunoSEQ multiplex PCR. The sample has fewer than 350,000 clones, roughly 86% seen once. The sample taken for sequencing was PBMCs or T cells enriched from blood (not recorded which). Every receptor here comes from a woman younger than 45 who had been exposed to COVID-19. CDR3s include the opening cysteine and the closing phenylalanine or tryptophan. The D gene is left open where the match is weak. Clone size is stated in some rows and not others, as once, few, many or a class when expanded.

clone size,V gene,D gene,J gene,CDR3 DNA,CDR3 protein
.,TRBV3-1/TRBV3-2,.,TRBJ2-7,TGTGCCAGCAGCCGAAGCGTAGACGAGCAGTACTTC,CASSRSVDEQYF
.,TRBV19,.,TRBJ1-6,TGTGCCAGTAGTGGGGGTGCGGGGCAGGATAATTCACCCCTCCACTTT,CASSGGAGQDNSPLHF
.,TRBV15,.,TRBJ1-3,TGTGCCGCTCACGGCGGAAACCGAAACACCATATATTTT,CAAHGGNRNTIYF
few,TRBV2,.,TRBJ2-7,TGTGCCAGCACCACTGAGGGCGAGCAGTACTTC,CASTTEGEQYF
once,TRBV18,.,TRBJ1-1,TGTGCCAGCTCACCACAGGGGTGGGTGAACACTGAAGCTTTCTTT,CASSPQGWVNTEAFF
.,TRBV2,.,TRBJ1-5,TGTGCCAGCAGTTGGGTACAGGGACGCGACCAGCCCCAGCATTTT,CASSWVQGRDQPQHF
once,TRBV7-9,.,TRBJ2-3,TGTGCCAGCAGCCCCCCCGACTACACAGATACGCAGTATTTT,CASSPPDYTDTQYF
.,TRBV28,TRBD1,TRBJ2-7,TGTGCCAGCAGTTTATCTCCCGACAGGGGGGACGAGCAGTACTTC,CASSLSPDRGDEQYF
.,TRBV28,TRBD1,TRBJ1-2,TGTGCCAGCAGTTTTACAGGGGACTATGGCTACACCTTC,CASSFTGDYGYTF
.,TRBV30,TRBD1,TRBJ1-2,TGTGCCTGGAGGCCGACAGGGGGCAGCTATGGCTACACCTTC,CAWRPTGGSYGYTF
.,TRBV12-3/TRBV12-4,.,TRBJ2-7,TGTGCCAGCAGTTTGTATCGTTACGAGCAGTACTTC,CASSLYRYEQYF
.,TRBV27,TRBD1,TRBJ2-7,TGTGCCAGCAGGGGGACAGCCACCTACGAGCAGTACTTC,CASRGTATYEQYF
.,TRBV10-3,TRBD2,TRBJ2-5,TGTGCCATCAGTGAGCAGCTAGCGGGAGTCGAGACCCAGTACTTC,CAISEQLAGVETQYF
.,TRBV9,TRBD1,TRBJ1-4,TGTGCCAGCAGTTCCAGACAGGGGAGAACTAATGAAAAACTGTTTTTT,CASSSRQGRTNEKLFF
.,TRBV2,TRBD1,TRBJ2-7,TGTGCCAGCAGGGGCGGGACAGGGGTGATCGAGCAGTACTTC,CASRGGTGVIEQYF
once,TRBV9,TRBD2,TRBJ2-7,TGTGCCAGCAGCGTAGGTCTTCCCAGCGGGGCCTCCTACGAGCAGTACTTC,CASSVGLPSGASYEQYF
once,TRBV11-2,TRBD1,TRBJ2-3,TGTGCCAGCAGCTTACCCCGACAGGGGGCCCCGGACACAGATACGCAGTATTTT,CASSLPRQGAPDTDTQYF
.,TRBV5-1,TRBD1,TRBJ1-1,TGCGCCAGCAGCCTGCGGGACAGAGGAGACACTGAAGCTTTCTTT,CASSLRDRGDTEAFF
.,TRBV7-2,.,TRBJ2-3,TGTGCCAGCAGCTCCTTTCTTAAGGGGCATACGCAGTATTTT,CASSSFLKGHTQYF
.,TRBV28,TRBD2,TRBJ2-2,TGTGCCAGCAGTGGGACGTCTGTCGGGAGGGCCGGAAAAACCGGGGAGCTGTTTTTT,CASSGTSVGRAGKTGELFF
.,TRBV19,TRBD1,TRBJ1-1,TGTGCCAGTAGTATCTCCGCCCCGGGACAGCTTTTCGCTGAAGCTTTCTTT,CASSISAPGQLFAEAFF
.,TRBV13,TRBD1,TRBJ2-5,TGTGCCAGCAGCTTAGCAGGGGGCGAAGAGACCCAGTACTTC,CASSLAGGEETQYF
.,TRBV5-1,.,TRBJ1-1,TGCGCCAGCAGCTTGCGAGGTACTGAAGCTTTCTTT,CASSLRGTEAFF
.,TRBV25-1,TRBD2,TRBJ2-7,TGTGCCAGCAGTCTGGCGGGAGGCGGTGAGCAGTACTTC,CASSLAGGGEQYF
.,TRBV6-5,.,TRBJ1-3,TGTGCCAGCACGGAGCAGAGCTCTGGAAACACCATATATTTT,CASTEQSSGNTIYF
.,TRBV9,.,TRBJ2-7,TGTGCCAGCAGCGTAGGCGGGCCTACCTACGAGCAGTACTTC,CASSVGGPTYEQYF
.,TRBV11-2,TRBD2,TRBJ2-2,TGTGCCAGCAGCCCTACAGGACTAGCCCCCGGGGAGCTGTTTTTT,CASSPTGLAPGELFF
once,TRBV12-5,TRBD1,TRBJ2-7,TGTGCTAGTGGTTTGGGGGGACAGGCTTCCTACGAGCAGTACTTC,CASGLGGQASYEQYF
.,TRBV28,TRBD1,TRBJ1-2,TGTGCCATAACAGGGGTTAAGGTTGGCTACACCTTC,CAITGVKVGYTF
once,TRBV2,.,TRBJ2-4,TGTGCCAGCACCGGAGGGAGGCTAGCCAAAAACATTCAGTACTTC,CASTGGRLAKNIQYF
.,TRBV19,TRBD1,TRBJ2-1,TGTGCCAGTTGGACAGGGGGCCTCTCCTACAATGAGCAGTTCTTC,CASWTGGLSYNEQFF
once,TRBV12-3/TRBV12-4,.,TRBJ2-7,TGTGCCAGCAGTTTTCAGGTCTACGAGCAGTACTTC,CASSFQVYEQYF
.,TRBV7-2,TRBD1,TRBJ1-4,TGTGCCAGCAGCGTCCAGGGGGCTGGTGAAAAACTGTTTTTT,CASSVQGAGEKLFF
.,TRBV7-9,.,TRBJ2-1,TGTGCCAGCAGCTTCTACGGGGGGCAGTTCTTC,CASSFYGGQFF
.,TRBV6-1,.,TRBJ1-2,TGTGCCAGCAGTGGACCCCGGGGGGCTACGAACTATGGCTACACCTTC,CASSGPRGATNYGYTF
.,TRBV2,TRBD2,TRBJ2-1,TGTGCCAGCAGTGCTACCCTAGCGGGAACATACAATGAGCAGTTCTTC,CASSATLAGTYNEQFF
.,TRBV6-6,TRBD2,TRBJ2-5,TGTGCCAGCAGCCGAGGACTAGCGGGAGGAGAGACCCAGTACTTC,CASSRGLAGGETQYF
.,TRBV3-1/TRBV3-2,TRBD1,TRBJ1-1,TGTGCCAGCAGCCTAGCCGGGACAGGACCGGGGGTTGAAGCTTTCTTT,CASSLAGTGPGVEAFF
.,TRBV7-3,.,TRBJ2-7,TGTGCCAGCAGCTTAAAAATGGAGGGCTCCGAGCAGTACTTC,CASSLKMEGSEQYF
.,TRBV29-1,.,TRBJ1-1,TGCAGCGTTGAAAACAGGGTGGCGCTCACTGAAGCTTTCTTT,CSVENRVALTEAFF
.,TRBV27,.,TRBJ1-5,TGTGCCAGCAGTCCGACAGAAACAGGGTTACGGATCAGCACCCAGCATTTT,CASSPTETGLRISTQHF
.,TRBV14,TRBD1,TRBJ1-2,TGTGCCAGCAGCCCAGGGGGCTCGGGCTATGGCTACACCTTC,CASSPGGSGYGYTF
.,TRBV4-1,.,TRBJ2-1,TGCGCCAGCAGCCAAGAAGACAGGCCGACCTACAATGAGCAGTTCTTC,CASSQEDRPTYNEQFF
.,TRBV27,TRBD2,TRBJ2-5,TGTGCCAGCAGTTCGGGCCTAGCGGGACCCCAAGAGACCCAGTACTTC,CASSSGLAGPQETQYF
.,TRBV18,TRBD1,TRBJ2-5,TGTGCCAGCTCACCAGGGGACAGGGCCGCAGAGACCCAGTACTTC,CASSPGDRAAETQYF
.,TRBV10-1,TRBD2,TRBJ2-7,TGCGCCAGCAGTGCCCTAGCGGGAGGCTCCTACGAGCAGTACTTC,CASSALAGGSYEQYF
.,TRBV5-4,.,TRBJ2-1,TGTGCCAGCAGCTCGACTCGTCCGGGTCTAGGGAGCTCCTACAATGAGCAGTTCTTC,CASSSTRPGLGSSYNEQFF